The 22 T cell receptor beta chains listed next were all sequenced from one sample in a study of cytomegalovirus exposure and HLA in healthy donors. The PCR used 60 Vbeta and 13 Jbeta primers. Some clones are missing from TCRdb's copy, which holds only in-frame ones; the method was immunoSEQ multiplex PCR. Of over 100,000 clones in the sample, 50% to 75% were seen once. Sequencing input: PBMCs. These TCRs come from a woman between 35 and 50 years old in good health and CMV-seronegative.

The rearrangement joins TRBV4-1 to TRBJ2-3, with 7 bases that match TRBD1. CDR1 is MGHRA, CDR2 YSYEKL, per germline. After removal of 2 bases from V and 4 bases from J, the junction contained 12 bases not matched to a gene. The CDR3 covers 17 residues. Here the CDR3 DNA reads TGCGCCAGCAGCCAACTACCGGACAGGAAGTTGTCAGATACGCAGTATTTT. This gives the protein CASSQLPDRKLSDTQYF.

The chain joins TRBV11-2 to TRBJ2-7; 10 positions agree with TRBD1. Germline V gene lookup returns CDR1 SGHAT and CDR2 FQNNGV. CDR3 length equals 16 residues. J lost 4 bases, V lost 1 base, and 7 bases had no gene match. CDR3 DNA: TGTGCCAGCAGCTTAGTTTACCCGGACAGGGGGTACGAGCAGTACTTC. This sequence encodes CASSLVYPDRGYEQYF.

This chain uses TRBV2 with TRBJ2-5; D not certain. The CDR3 has 12 residues. Germline CDR1 reads SNHLY; CDR2 reads FYNNEI. The V end was cut by 4 bases, the J end by 4 bases, with 7 bases between. DNA for the CDR3: TGTGCCAGCAGTGTTGGGCGAGAGACCCAGTACTTC. Translated, it gives CASSVGRETQYF.

This rearrangement joins TRBV7-2 to TRBJ2-5; 11 positions agree with TRBD2. In germline, CDR1 is SGHTA, CDR2 FQGNSA. Unmatched junction bases numbered 7, after V lost 1 base and J lost 6 bases. This CDR3 is built from 16 residues. The CDR3 nucleotides read TGTGCCAGCAGCTTAGTAGCGGGGGGGCCCGGGAAGACCCAGTACTTC. Translating gives CASSLVAGGPGKTQYF.

The chain uses TRBV12-5 and TRBJ1-3; D gene ambiguous. The CDR3 loop spans 13 amino acids. V was pared by 7 bases and J by 4 bases, with 11 bases between. Germline lookup yields CDR1 LGHNT and CDR2 FRNRAP. DNA of the CDR3: TGTGCTAGTGCCGTCACTGAAGGAAACACCATATATTTT. Its translation is CASAVTEGNTIYF. The full variable domain, rest sourced from reference TRBV12-5 and TRBJ1-3, is DARVTQTPRHKVTEMGQEVTMRCQPILGHNTVFWYRQTMMQGLELLAYFRNRAPLDDSGMPKDRFSAEMPDATLATLKIQPSEPRDSAVYFCASAVTEGNTIYFGEGSWLTVV.

The chain carries TRBV6-6 and TRBJ1-2; perhaps TRBD1 as D (5 bases). The V end lost 8 bases, the J end lost 6 bases, and 19 bases lay between the germline ends. There are 14 residues in the CDR3. Germline lookup yields CDR1 MNHNY and CDR2 SVGAGI (reference sequence). The CDR3 reads CASVFTVLTDGYTF. CDR3 nucleotide sequence: TGTGCCAGCGTATTTACTGTCCTGACAGATGGCTACACCTTC.

V gene TRBV9 combines with J gene TRBJ2-3; perhaps TRBD2 as D (7 bases). The CDR3 runs to 17 residues. Germline CDR1 is SGDLS and CDR2 is YYNGEE. The V gene lost 4 bases and the J gene lost 2 bases, with 20 bases spanning the gap. DNA of the CDR3: TGTGCCAGCAGCTCGCGGGGGAGGGGGTTAGTCACAGATACGCAGTATTTT. As protein: CASSSRGRGLVTDTQYF.

This clone was recorded a few times. The rearrangement links TRBV7-2 to TRBJ2-7; TRBD2 matches at 13 bases. The CDR3 is 17 residues long. Germline V gene data show CDR1 as SGHTA and CDR2 as FQGNSA. V was clipped by 0 bases and J by 4 bases; unmatched bases: 6. The CDR3 bases are TGTGCCAGCAGCTTAGCTCGTGGGACTAGCGGGGAGTACGAGCAGTACTTC. Protein sequence: CASSLARGTSGEYEQYF.

The gene calls are TRBV5-1 and TRBJ2-5, with 11 positions matching TRBD1. Germline V gene sequence: CDR1 SGHRS, CDR2 YFSETQ. The CDR3 extends over 16 amino acids. The ends lost 3 bases at V and 4 bases at J; junction bases unmatched: 8. In nucleotides, the CDR3 is TGCGCCAGCAGCTGGGGACAGGGGGTGTACCTAGAGACCCAGTACTTC. Its translation is CASSWGQGVYLETQYF.

The chain recombines TRBV28 with TRBJ1-1, with D possibly TRBD1 on 5 matching bases. The ends were cut back, 7 bases at V and 3 bases at J, with 9 bases in the middle. CDR3 size: 12 residues. Per the germline V gene, CDR1 is MDHEN and CDR2 is SYDVKM. The CDR3 reads CASNPGHTEAFF. The CDR3 DNA is TGTGCCAGCAACCCAGGGCACACTGAAGCTTTCTTT. The full variable domain, its missing parts supplied by reference TRBV28 and TRBJ1-1, is DVKVTQSSRYLVKRTGEKVFLECVQDMDHENMFWYRQDPGLGLRLIYFSYDVKMKEKGDIPEGYSVSREKKERFSLILESASTNQTSMYLCASNPGHTEAFFGQGTRLTVV.

J is TRBJ2-7 and V is TRBV5-1, with a possible D match to TRBD1 (6 bases). V gave up 4 bases and J gave up 2 bases, with 10 bases separating them. This CDR3 is built from 13 residues. CDR1 is SGHRS, CDR2 YFSETQ, per germline. The CDR3 region is CASSGQGTYEQYF. CDR3 DNA: TGCGCCAGCAGCGGGCAGGGGACCTACGAGCAGTACTTC.

V is TRBV18 and J is TRBJ1-2, with TRBD1 matching 7 bases. CDR3 length: 15 amino acids. V was clipped by 3 bases and J by 0 bases; unmatched bases: 4. Germline V gene data show CDR1 as KGHSH and CDR2 as LQKENI. CDR3 region: CASSPGQSTNYGYTF. CDR3 bases: TGTGCCAGCTCACCGGGACAGAGCACTAACTATGGCTACACCTTC.

This clone has just a few counts. The rearrangement joins TRBV28 to TRBJ1-3; tentative D call: TRBD1 (5 bases). V lost 5 bases and J 6 bases, leaving 20 bases between the germline ends. CDR3 length: 16 amino acids. The germline V gene encodes CDR1 MDHEN and CDR2 SYDVKM. DNA of the CDR3: TGTGCCAGCAGTCCCCCCTTGGCAGGGTGGCAAAACACCATATATTTT. Encoded protein: CASSPPLAGWQNTIYF.

The chain combines TRBV18 with TRBJ1-1; a weak D match, TRBD1 (6 bases). V lost 3 bases and J 6 bases, leaving 17 bases between the germline ends. Germline CDR1 is KGHSH and CDR2 is LQKENI. This CDR3 has 15 residues. CDR3 amino acids: CASSPNWQGTAEAFF. CDR3 coding DNA: TGTGCCAGCTCACCCAATTGGCAGGGGACGGCTGAAGCTTTCTTT. Full variable domain (remainder filled in from reference TRBV18 and TRBJ1-1): NAGVMQNPRHLVRRRGQEARLRCSPMKGHSHVYWYRQLPEEGLKFMVYLQKENIIDESGMPKERFSAEFPKEGPSILRIQQVVRGDSAAYFCASSPNWQGTAEAFFGQGTRLTVV.

The chain recombines TRBV2 with TRBJ1-2; D unresolved. CDR3 length: 11 amino acids. Trimming cost V 4 bases and J 6 bases, with 6 bases left between them. Germline values: CDR1 SNHLY, CDR2 FYNNEI. CDR3 in amino acids: CASSVDDGYTF. The DNA for the CDR3 is TGTGCCAGCAGTGTAGATGATGGCTACACCTTC.

The table lists this clone with a few counts. This chain connects TRBV4-1 to TRBJ2-7, with a weak D call TRBD2 (7 bases). V gave up 0 bases and J gave up 4 bases, with 16 bases separating them. The CDR3 consists of 16 residues. Looked up from germline, CDR1 is MGHRA and CDR2 is YSYEKL. The DNA for the CDR3 is TGCGCCAGCAGCCAAGATCTCGCGGGGGCGATGTACGAGCAGTACTTC. Translated, it gives CASSQDLAGAMYEQYF.

The table lists this clone with a few counts. V and J are TRBV6-1 and TRBJ2-4; D gene unclear. Per germline, CDR1 MNHNS and CDR2 SASEGT. The CDR3 loop spans 12 amino acids. V was shortened by 3 bases and J by 13 bases, with 13 bases between the two germline ends. This CDR3 is CASSDSRVQQYF. CDR3 nucleotides: TGTGCCAGCAGTGATTCTAGAGTCCAACAGTACTTC.

The V and J genes are TRBV19 and TRBJ2-1; 15 bases match TRBD2. This CDR3 has 19 residues. Germline V gene lookup returns CDR1 LNHDA and CDR2 SQIVND (reference sequence). Trimming removed 7 bases from V and 3 bases from J; junction bases left unmatched: 13. The CDR3 nucleotides are TGTGCCAGTACCCTTGGGACTAGCGGGGGGCCGGGATTCTACAATGAGCAGTTCTTC. Amino acids: CASTLGTSGGPGFYNEQFF. Filled out from reference TRBV19 and TRBJ2-1, the complete variable domain reads DGGITQSPKYLFRKEGQNVTLSCEQNLNHDAMYWYRQDPGQGLRLIYYSQIVNDFQKGDIAEGYSVSREKKESFPLTVTSAQKNPTAFYLCASTLGTSGGPGFYNEQFFGPGTRLTVL.

The chain couples TRBV9 to TRBJ2-7; 9 positions agree with TRBD1. Germline values: CDR1 SGDLS, CDR2 YYNGEE. CDR3 length: 15 amino acids. The ends lost 4 bases at V and 4 bases at J; junction bases unmatched: 9. The CDR3 DNA reads TGTGCCAGCAGCCGCTGGACAGGGGCTGAATACGAGCAGTACTTC. It specifies CASSRWTGAEYEQYF.

The rearrangement uses TRBV7-2 and TRBJ2-6, with D uncertain. Per germline, CDR1 SGHTA and CDR2 FQGNSA. The CDR3 is made up of 15 amino acids. Deletions cut 1 base from V and 1 base from J, with 5 bases between. CDR3 loop: CASSLVHSGANVLTF. CDR3 bases: TGTGCCAGCAGCTTAGTTCATTCTGGGGCCAACGTCCTGACTTTC.

This clone came up a few times. This chain joins TRBV29-1 and TRBJ1-2; D gene uncertain. With 1 base removed from V and 4 bases from J, the gap between germline ends came to 10 bases. This CDR3 comprises 13 residues. CDR1 and CDR2 from the germline V gene are SQVTM and ANQGSEA. CDR3 nucleotides: TGCAGCGTTGAAGGGGGAGGGATCTATGGCTACACCTTC. This sequence encodes CSVEGGGIYGYTF.

This chain uses TRBV5-1 with TRBJ2-2; no clear D gene. Trimming removed 5 bases at V and 4 bases at J, with 15 bases between. Germline loops: CDR1 SGHRS, CDR2 YFSETQ. The CDR3 has 15 amino acids. In DNA, the CDR3 is TGCGCCAGCAGGCCTGTTGCTGTTAGCACCGGGGAGCTGTTTTTT. Translation: CASRPVAVSTGELFF.